The clone carrying this T cell receptor (beta chain) came up a few times. Its antigen is currently unknown. A read error likely explains this, since a far larger clone differs by one base. The source of the sample is a study of regulatory T cells in long-lasting Graves disease. Germline V gene data show CDR1 as SNHLY and CDR2 as FYNNEI. With V trimmed by 7 bases and J by 7 bases, 16 bases remained unmatched. The CDR3 covers 15 residues. Time point denoted: newly diagnosed GD, antithyroid drugs for less than 3 months. PBMC RNA was the source of the TCR library. CDR3-region Arm-PCR and iRepertoire HTBI primers produced the TCR beta libraries. TCRdb re-called the multiplex PCR reads through MiXCR, storing one row per CDR3 protein. The data hold approximately 210,000 distinct CDR3 sequences, with about 16% observed a single time. Findings and caveats of the study: Thyroid tissue went unexamined; only peripheral blood was analyzed. Accuracy could have been hurt by small sample size.

This clonotype was obtained from a female donor with Graves disease. The source was peripheral blood mononuclear cells (PBMCs), collected at new diagnosis, from a patient treated with antithyroid drugs. The chain carries TRBV2 and TRBJ2-7, with 7 bases identical to TRBD2. The CDR3 region is CASTRAAGAYNEQYF. In nucleotides, the CDR3 is TGTGCCAGCACCCGTGCGGCGGGAGCCTACAATGAGCAGTACTTC.